The T cell receptor (beta chain) described here comes from a study of early T cells in non-severe SARS-CoV-2 infection. Across the whole study: Sequencing input comprised bulk RNA from unsorted whole blood; chain pairing was not available.

General study results and limits: CD4 and private specificities were missed by VDJdb matching, which favored anti-spike CD8 responses.

Molecules of cDNA were individually given unique molecular identifiers that were attached to them. Each CDR3 protein is one row after TCRdb ran MiXCR on the 5' RACE reads. This sample has about 83,000 distinct CDR3 sequences, with approximately 13% found just once. Many counts were recorded for this clonotype. Its antigen remains unknown. Sequenced sample: whole blood. This TCR was sampled from an adult who was a healthcare worker with PCR-confirmed SARS-CoV-2 infection or an uninfected control (not recorded which).

Here the CDR3 reads CASSWTPGQGSNQPQHF. CDR3 in DNA: TGTGCCAGCAGCTGGACCCCGGGACAGGGCAGCAATCAGCCCCAGCATTTT. The chain couples TRBV5-5 to TRBJ1-5; 9 bases line up with TRBD1. CDR1 and CDR2 (germline): SGHKS, YYEKEE (reference sequence). V trimming: 3 bases; J trimming: 1 base; junction bases outside the gene matches: 8. CDR3 length equals 17 residues.